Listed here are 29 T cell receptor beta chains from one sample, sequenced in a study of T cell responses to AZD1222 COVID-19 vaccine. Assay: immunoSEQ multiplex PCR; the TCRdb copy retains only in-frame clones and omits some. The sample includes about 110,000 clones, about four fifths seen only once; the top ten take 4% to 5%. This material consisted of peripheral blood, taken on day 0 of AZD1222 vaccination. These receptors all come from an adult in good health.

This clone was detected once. CDR3 sequence: CARRGGGGARETQYF. As DNA, the CDR3 is TGTGCCCGTCGGGGGGGAGGAGGGGCGCGAGAGACCCAGTACTTC. The chain couples TRBV19 to TRBJ2-5, with TRBD2 matching over 8 bases. The CDR3 runs to 15 residues. CDR1 is LNHDA and CDR2 is SQIVND in the germline V gene (reference sequence). V lost 11 bases and J lost 4; bases outside the gene matches: 15.

CDR3 amino acids: CASSRQPAGSTDTQYF. The CDR3 DNA follows: TGTGCCAGCAGTCGACAGCCCGCGGGGAGCACAGATACGCAGTATTTT. The V gene is TRBV28, the J gene TRBJ2-3; possible D gene TRBD2, 6 bases. V dropped 5 bases and J dropped 0 bases, with 15 bases sitting between them. The CDR3 length is 16 residues. Germline V gives CDR1 MDHEN, CDR2 SYDVKM.

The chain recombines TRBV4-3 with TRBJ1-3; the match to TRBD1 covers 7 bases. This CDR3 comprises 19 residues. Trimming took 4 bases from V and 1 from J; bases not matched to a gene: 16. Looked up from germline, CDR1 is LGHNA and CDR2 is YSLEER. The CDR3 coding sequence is TGCGCCAGCAGCCTAAGGGCCACCGGGACAGAGGGATCTGGAAACACCATATATTTT. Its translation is CASSLRATGTEGSGNTIYF.

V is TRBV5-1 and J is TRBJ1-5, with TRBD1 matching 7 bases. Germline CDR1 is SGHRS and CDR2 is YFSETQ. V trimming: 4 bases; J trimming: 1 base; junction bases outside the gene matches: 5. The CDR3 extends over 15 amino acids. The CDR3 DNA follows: TGCGCCAGCAGCAGGGGGACAGAGAGCAATCAGCCCCAGCATTTT. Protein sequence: CASSRGTESNQPQHF.

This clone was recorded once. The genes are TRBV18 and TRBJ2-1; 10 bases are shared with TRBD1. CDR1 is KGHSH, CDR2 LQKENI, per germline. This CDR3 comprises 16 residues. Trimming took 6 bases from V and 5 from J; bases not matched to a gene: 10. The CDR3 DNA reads TGTGCCAGCTCCCCCGACAGGGGGCGCGTCGACAATGAGCAGTTCTTC. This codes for CASSPDRGRVDNEQFF. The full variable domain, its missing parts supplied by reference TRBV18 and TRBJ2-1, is NAGVMQNPRHLVRRRGQEARLRCSPMKGHSHVYWYRQLPEEGLKFMVYLQKENIIDESGMPKERFSAEFPKEGPSILRIQQVVRGDSAAYFCASSPDRGRVDNEQFFGPGTRLTVL.

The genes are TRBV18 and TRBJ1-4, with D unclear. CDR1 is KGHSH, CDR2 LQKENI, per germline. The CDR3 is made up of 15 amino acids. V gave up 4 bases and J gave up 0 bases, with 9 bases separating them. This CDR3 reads CASSRAGATNEKLFF. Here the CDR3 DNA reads TGTGCCAGCTCACGGGCCGGGGCAACTAATGAAAAACTGTTTTTT.

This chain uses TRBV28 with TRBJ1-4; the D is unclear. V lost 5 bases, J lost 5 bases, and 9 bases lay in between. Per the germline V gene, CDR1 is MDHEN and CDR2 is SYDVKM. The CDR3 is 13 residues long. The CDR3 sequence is CASSPPRNEKLFF. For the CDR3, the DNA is TGTGCCAGCAGTCCACCACGAAATGAAAAACTGTTTTTT. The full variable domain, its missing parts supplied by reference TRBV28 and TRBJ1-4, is DVKVTQSSRYLVKRTGEKVFLECVQDMDHENMFWYRQDPGLGLRLIYFSYDVKMKEKGDIPEGYSVSREKKERFSLILESASTNQTSMYLCASSPPRNEKLFFGSGTQLSVL.

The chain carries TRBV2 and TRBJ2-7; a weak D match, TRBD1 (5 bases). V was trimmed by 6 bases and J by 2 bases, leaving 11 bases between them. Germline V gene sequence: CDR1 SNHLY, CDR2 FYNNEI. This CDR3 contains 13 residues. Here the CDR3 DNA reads TGTGCCAGCAGGGGTGAAGGGGCCTACGAGCAGTACTTC. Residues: CASRGEGAYEQYF.

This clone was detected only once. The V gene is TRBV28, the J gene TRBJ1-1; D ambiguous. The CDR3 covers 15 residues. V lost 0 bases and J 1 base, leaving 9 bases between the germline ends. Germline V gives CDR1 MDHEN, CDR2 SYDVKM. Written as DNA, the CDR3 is TGTGCCAGCAGTTTATGGGCGGGGAAGAACACTGAAGCTTTCTTT. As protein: CASSLWAGKNTEAFF.

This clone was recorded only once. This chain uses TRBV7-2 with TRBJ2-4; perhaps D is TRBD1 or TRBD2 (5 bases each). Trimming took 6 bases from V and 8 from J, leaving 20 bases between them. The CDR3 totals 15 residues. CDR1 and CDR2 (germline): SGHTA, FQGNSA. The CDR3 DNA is TGTGCCAGCAGACATCCAACCGGGACGAAAGACATTCAGTACTTC. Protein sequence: CASRHPTGTKDIQYF. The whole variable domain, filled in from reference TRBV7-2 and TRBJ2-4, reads GAGVSQSPSNKVTEKGKDVELRCDPISGHTALYWYRQSLGQGLEFLIYFQGNSAPDKSGLPSDRFSAERTGGSVSTLTIQRTQQEDSAVYLCASRHPTGTKDIQYFGAGTRLSVL.

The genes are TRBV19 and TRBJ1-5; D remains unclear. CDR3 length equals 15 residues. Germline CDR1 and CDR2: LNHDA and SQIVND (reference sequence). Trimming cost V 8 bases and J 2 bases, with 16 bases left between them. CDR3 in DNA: TGTGCCAGTCAGGAGGGAATTCGGGGCAATCAGCCCCAGCATTTT. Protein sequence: CASQEGIRGNQPQHF.

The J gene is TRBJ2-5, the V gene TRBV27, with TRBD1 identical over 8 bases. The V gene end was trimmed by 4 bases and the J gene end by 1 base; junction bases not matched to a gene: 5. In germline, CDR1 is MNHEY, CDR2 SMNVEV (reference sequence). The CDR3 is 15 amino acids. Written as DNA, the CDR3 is TGTGCCAGCAGTTACGGGGACAGGCCCCAAGAGACCCAGTACTTC. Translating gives CASSYGDRPQETQYF.

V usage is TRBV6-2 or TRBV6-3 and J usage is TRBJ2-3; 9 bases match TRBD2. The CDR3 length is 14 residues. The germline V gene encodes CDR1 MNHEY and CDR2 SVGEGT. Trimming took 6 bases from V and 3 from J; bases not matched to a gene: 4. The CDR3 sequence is CASSLAGRTDTQYF. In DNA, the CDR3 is TGTGCCAGCAGCCTAGCGGGAAGGACAGATACGCAGTATTTT.

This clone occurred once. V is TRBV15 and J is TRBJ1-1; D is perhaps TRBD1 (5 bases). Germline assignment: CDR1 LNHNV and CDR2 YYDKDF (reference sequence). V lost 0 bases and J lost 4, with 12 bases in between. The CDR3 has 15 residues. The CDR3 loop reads CATSREARGVTEAFF. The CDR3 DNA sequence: TGTGCCACCAGCAGAGAGGCTCGGGGGGTCACTGAAGCTTTCTTT.

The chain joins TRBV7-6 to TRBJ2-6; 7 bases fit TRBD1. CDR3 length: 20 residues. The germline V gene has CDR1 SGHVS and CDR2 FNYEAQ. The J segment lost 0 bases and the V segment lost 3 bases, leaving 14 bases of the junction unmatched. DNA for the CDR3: TGTGCCAGCAGCTTGCTCCCCGACAGGGTTCCCCTCTCTGGGGCCAACGTCCTGACTTTC. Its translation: CASSLLPDRVPLSGANVLTF.

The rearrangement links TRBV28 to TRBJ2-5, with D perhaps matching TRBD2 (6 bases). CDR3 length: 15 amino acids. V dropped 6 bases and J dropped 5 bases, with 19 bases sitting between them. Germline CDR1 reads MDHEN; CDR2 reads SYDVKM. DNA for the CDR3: TGTGCCAGCAGACTGACGGGAGCTTTCGGGGAGACCCAGTACTTC. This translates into CASRLTGAFGETQYF.

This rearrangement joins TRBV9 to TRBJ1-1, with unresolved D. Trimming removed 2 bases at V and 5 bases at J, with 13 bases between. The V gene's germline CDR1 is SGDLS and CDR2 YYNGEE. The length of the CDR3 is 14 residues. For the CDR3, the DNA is TGTGCCAGCAGCGTCGGATCTATGGGAACTGAAGCTTTCTTT. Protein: CASSVGSMGTEAFF.

The CDR3 loop reads CAIRDNSYEQYF. The CDR3 nucleotides read TGTGCCATCCGGGACAACTCCTACGAGCAGTACTTC. The rearrangement uses TRBV6-5 and TRBJ2-7; maybe TRBD1 (6 bases). The V end was cut by 10 bases, the J end by 0 bases, with 10 bases between. The CDR3 contains 12 residues. Germline V gene data show CDR1 as MNHEY and CDR2 as SVGAGI.

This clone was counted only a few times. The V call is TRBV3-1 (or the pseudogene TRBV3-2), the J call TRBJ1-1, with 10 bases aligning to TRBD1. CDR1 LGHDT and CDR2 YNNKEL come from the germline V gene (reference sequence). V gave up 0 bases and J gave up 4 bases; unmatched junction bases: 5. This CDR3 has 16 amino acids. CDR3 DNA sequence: TGTGCCAGCAGCCAAGATCATGGGACAGGGGTCACTGAAGCTTTCTTT. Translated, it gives CASSQDHGTGVTEAFF.

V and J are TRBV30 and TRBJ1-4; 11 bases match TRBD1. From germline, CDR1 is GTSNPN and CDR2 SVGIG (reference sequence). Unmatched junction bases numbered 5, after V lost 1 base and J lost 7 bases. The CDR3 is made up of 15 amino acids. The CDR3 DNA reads TGTGCCTGGAGTGGAACCGGGACAGGGGGTGAAAAACTGTTTTTT. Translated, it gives CAWSGTGTGGEKLFF. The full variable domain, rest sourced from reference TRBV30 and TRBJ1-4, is SQTIHQWPATLVQPVGSPLSLECTVEGTSNPNLYWYRQAAGRGLQLLFYSVGIGQISSEVPQNLSASRPQDRQFILSSKKLLLSDSGFYLCAWSGTGTGGEKLFFGSGTQLSVL.

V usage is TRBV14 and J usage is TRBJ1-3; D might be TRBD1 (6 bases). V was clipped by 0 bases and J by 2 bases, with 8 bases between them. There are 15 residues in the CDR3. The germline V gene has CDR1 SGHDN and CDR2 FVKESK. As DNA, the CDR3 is TGTGCCAGCAGCCAAGAAAGGGGGGCTGGAAACACCATATATTTT. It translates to CASSQERGAGNTIYF.

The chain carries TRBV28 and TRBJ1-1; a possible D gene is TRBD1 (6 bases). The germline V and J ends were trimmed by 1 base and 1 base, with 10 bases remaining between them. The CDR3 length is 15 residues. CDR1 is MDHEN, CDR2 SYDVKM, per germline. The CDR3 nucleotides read TGTGCCAGCAGTTTATTAGGGGGGGGGAACACTGAAGCTTTCTTT. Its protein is CASSLLGGGNTEAFF. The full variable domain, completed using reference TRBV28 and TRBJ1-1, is DVKVTQSSRYLVKRTGEKVFLECVQDMDHENMFWYRQDPGLGLRLIYFSYDVKMKEKGDIPEGYSVSREKKERFSLILESASTNQTSMYLCASSLLGGGNTEAFFGQGTRLTVV.

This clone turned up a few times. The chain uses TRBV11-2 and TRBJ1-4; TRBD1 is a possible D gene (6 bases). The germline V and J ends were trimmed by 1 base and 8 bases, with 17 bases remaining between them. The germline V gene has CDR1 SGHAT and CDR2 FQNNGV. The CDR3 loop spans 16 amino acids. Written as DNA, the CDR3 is TGTGCCAGCAGCTTAGTCGATTGGTATGGGGGCGAAAAACTGTTTTTT. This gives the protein CASSLVDWYGGEKLFF.

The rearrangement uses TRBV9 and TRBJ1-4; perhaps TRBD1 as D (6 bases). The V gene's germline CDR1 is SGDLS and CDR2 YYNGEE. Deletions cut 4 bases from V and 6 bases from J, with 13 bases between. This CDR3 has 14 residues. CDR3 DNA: TGTGCCAGCAGCTTCCAGGGGAGTGATGAAAAACTGTTTTTT. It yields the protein CASSFQGSDEKLFF.

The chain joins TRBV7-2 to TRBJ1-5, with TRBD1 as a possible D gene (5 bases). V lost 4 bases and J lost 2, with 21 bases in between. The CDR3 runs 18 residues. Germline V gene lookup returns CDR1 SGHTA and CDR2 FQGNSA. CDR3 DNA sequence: TGTGCCAGCAGCTCCCCGACCGCGACAGTCACCGGCAATCAGCCCCAGCATTTT. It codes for CASSSPTATVTGNQPQHF.

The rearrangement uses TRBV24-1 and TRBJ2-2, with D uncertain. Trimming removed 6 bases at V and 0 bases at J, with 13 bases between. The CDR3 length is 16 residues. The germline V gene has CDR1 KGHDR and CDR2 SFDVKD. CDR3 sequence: CATSREKRPNTGELFF. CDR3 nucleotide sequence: TGTGCCACCAGTCGTGAAAAAAGGCCGAACACCGGGGAGCTGTTTTTT.

Written as DNA, the CDR3 is TGTGCCAGCAGTTCGGACCGCCGGCAATCAACTAATGAAAAACTGTTTTTT. Amino acid sequence: CASSSDRRQSTNEKLFF. This chain joins TRBV28 and TRBJ1-4; D ambiguous. This CDR3 region has 17 residues. Germline V gene data show CDR1 as MDHEN and CDR2 as SYDVKM. V was trimmed by 4 bases and J by 0 bases, leaving 15 bases between them.

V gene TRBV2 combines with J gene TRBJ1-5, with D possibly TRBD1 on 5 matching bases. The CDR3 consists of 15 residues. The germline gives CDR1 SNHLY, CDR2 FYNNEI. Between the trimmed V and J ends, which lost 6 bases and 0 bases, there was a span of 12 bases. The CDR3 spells CASRADGHSNQPQHF. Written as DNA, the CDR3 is TGTGCCAGCAGGGCGGACGGACATAGCAATCAGCCCCAGCATTTT.

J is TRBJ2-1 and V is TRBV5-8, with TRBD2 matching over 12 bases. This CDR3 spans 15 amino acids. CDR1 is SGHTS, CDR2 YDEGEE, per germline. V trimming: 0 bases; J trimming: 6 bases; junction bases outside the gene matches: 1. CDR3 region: CASSLGLAGANEQFF. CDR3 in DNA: TGTGCCAGCAGCTTGGGACTAGCGGGGGCCAATGAGCAGTTCTTC.